The source of this T cell receptor beta chain is a study of T cell repertoires in cytomegalovirus infection. On the study more broadly: Well-studied HLA-B-restricted epitopes and recently identified HLA-C-restricted epitopes of CMV were both used in the study. Through public TCR beta signatures, both CMV infection and matching HLA type were indicated.

About this clonotype itself: The antigen is unknown.

TCRdb re-derived calls from the reads in MiXCR, one entry per CDR3 protein. The repertoire holds under 500,000 distinct CDR3 sequences, with approximately 42% as singletons. General study results and limits: Frequencies of public TCR beta families were cumulated, and this identified carriers of CMV plus the relevant HLA. It was HLA-C-restricted CMV-specific TCR beta clonotypes that dominated the response ex vivo.

The sample consisted of cultured PBMCs, taken from culture after CMV antigen stimulation. This TCR was sampled from a human donor in good health (CMV status not recorded). Some clones in this sample may be carry-over from other donors' samples.

This CDR3 reads CASSMRDSYNEQFF. CDR3 DNA sequence: TGTGCCAGTAGTATGCGGGACTCCTACAATGAGCAGTTCTTC. The rearrangement joins TRBV19 to TRBJ2-1; possibly TRBD2 for D (6 bases). The V gene lost 3 bases and the J gene lost 0 bases, with 6 bases spanning the gap. The CDR3 has 14 amino acids. CDR1 and CDR2 (germline): LNHDA, SQIVND (reference sequence).